These 9 T cell receptor beta chains share one sample of origin, sequenced in a study of blood T cell repertoires in COVID-19. The protocol was immunoSEQ multiplex PCR, while the TCRdb copy is restricted to in-frame clones and leaves out a portion. The repertoire holds some 460,000 clones, with roughly 87% as singletons. Sequencing was performed on PBMCs or T cells enriched from blood (not recorded which). These receptors were collected from a woman between 18 and 30 years old who had recovered from COVID-19.

The V call is TRBV18, the J call TRBJ2-5; D is possibly TRBD2 (5 bases). Germline CDR1 reads KGHSH; CDR2 reads LQKENI. The CDR3 length is 16 residues. The ends were cut back, 3 bases at V and 3 bases at J, with 17 bases in the middle. CDR3 bases: TGTGCCAGCTCACCGTTGGGGAGTTTAGATAAAGAGACCCAGTACTTC. Protein sequence: CASSPLGSLDKETQYF.

The rearrangement uses TRBV2 and TRBJ1-2; 8 bases are a match to TRBD1. The ends lost 7 bases at V and 7 bases at J; junction bases unmatched: 8. Germline V gene lookup returns CDR1 SNHLY and CDR2 FYNNEI. The CDR3 runs to 13 residues. The CDR3 region has the DNA TGTGCCAGCAAACTGGACAGGGAGAGTGGCTACACCTTC. It is translated as CASKLDRESGYTF. Using reference TRBV2 and TRBJ1-2 for the parts outside the CDR3, the full variable domain is EPEVTQTPSHQVTQMGQEVILRCVPISNHLYFYWYRQILGQKVEFLVSFYNNEISEKSEIFDDQFSVERPDGSNFTLKIRSTKLEDSAMYFCASKLDRESGYTFGSGTRLTVV.

This chain joins TRBV7-2 and TRBJ2-4, with 7 bases that match TRBD1. The germline V gene encodes CDR1 SGHTA and CDR2 FQGNSA. The CDR3 totals 17 residues. The V and J ends lost 1 base and 1 base, in that order; junction bases with no gene match: 7. CDR3 sequence reads: CASSLGYRGSAKNIQYF. DNA for the CDR3: TGTGCCAGCAGCTTAGGCTACAGGGGTTCGGCCAAAAACATTCAGTACTTC.

This clone was detected a few times. The chain links TRBV18 to TRBJ1-5, with TRBD1 as a possible D gene (5 bases). In germline, CDR1 is KGHSH, CDR2 LQKENI. The CDR3 contains 15 residues. Trimming removed 3 bases from V and 0 bases from J, with 9 bases in between. The CDR3 here is CASSPGAYSNQPQHF. As DNA, the CDR3 is TGTGCCAGCTCACCTGGGGCTTATAGCAATCAGCCCCAGCATTTT.

J is TRBJ2-1 and V is TRBV5-1, with 11 bases matching TRBD2. V dropped 4 bases and J dropped 7; count of bases not matched to a gene: 10. Germline V lookup: CDR1 SGHRS, CDR2 YFSETQ. The CDR3 loop spans 16 amino acids. The CDR3 here is CASSTIIAGGLNEQFF. CDR3 sequence (DNA): TGCGCCAGCAGCACCATAATAGCGGGGGGGTTGAATGAGCAGTTCTTC.

The J gene is TRBJ1-3, the V gene TRBV27; D gene unclear. The CDR3 is 13 amino acids. Germline V lookup: CDR1 MNHEY, CDR2 SMNVEV (reference sequence). V was pared by 8 bases and J by 4 bases, with 12 bases between. The CDR3 DNA is TGTGCCAGCTCGATAAACGGGGGAAACACCATATATTTT. Translated, it gives CASSINGGNTIYF.

The chain has TRBV7-6 and TRBJ1-5; 7 positions match TRBD1. The germline CDR1 and CDR2 sequences are SGHVS and FNYEAQ. The J segment lost 3 bases and the V segment lost 5 bases, leaving 4 bases of the junction unmatched. CDR3 length: 14 residues. CDR3 loop: CASSEDRSNQPQHF. The CDR3 nucleotides read TGTGCCAGCAGCGAGGACAGGTCCAATCAGCCCCAGCATTTT. Filled out from reference TRBV7-6 and TRBJ1-5, the complete variable domain reads GAGVSQSPRYKVTKRGQDVALRCDPISGHVSLYWYRQALGQGPEFLTYFNYEAQQDKSGLPNDRFSAERPEGSISTLTIQRTEQRDSAMYRCASSEDRSNQPQHFGDGTRLSIL.

The chain joins TRBV6-5 to TRBJ1-2; D ambiguous. V lost 2 bases, J lost 8 bases, and 12 bases lay in between. The germline gives CDR1 MNHEY, CDR2 SVGAGI. This CDR3 region has 13 residues. The CDR3 here is CASSYSATLGYTF. CDR3 DNA: TGTGCCAGCAGTTACAGCGCCACACTAGGCTACACCTTC.

The genes are TRBV23-1 and TRBJ1-1; no reliable D call. TRBV23-1 is designated an ORF whose function remains uncertain. Trimming left V 0 bases short and J 4 bases short, with 12 bases between. The CDR3 consists of 15 residues. CDR3 sequence (DNA): TGCGCCAGCAGTCAATCGAGGGTACGGTCCACTGAAGCTTTCTTT. Translating gives CASSQSRVRSTEAFF.